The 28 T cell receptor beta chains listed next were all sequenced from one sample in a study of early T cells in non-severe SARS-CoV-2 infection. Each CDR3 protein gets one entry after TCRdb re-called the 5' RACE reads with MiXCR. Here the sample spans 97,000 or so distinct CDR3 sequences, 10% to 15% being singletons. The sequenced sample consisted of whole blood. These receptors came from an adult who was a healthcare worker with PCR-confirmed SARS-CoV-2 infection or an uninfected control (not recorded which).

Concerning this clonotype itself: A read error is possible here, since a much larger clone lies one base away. The CDR3 loop is CASSLAPGGPDTQYF. As DNA, the CDR3 is TGTGCCAGCAGCTTAGCCCCGGGGGGCCCAGATACGCAGTATTTT. The rearrangement joins TRBV11-2 to TRBJ2-3; possibly TRBD2 for D (7 bases). Germline CDR1 and CDR2: SGHAT and FQNNGV. The CDR3 has 15 amino acids. Trimming took 1 base from V and 4 from J, leaving 12 bases between them. Supplemented by reference TRBV11-2 and TRBJ2-3, the full variable domain reads EAGVAQSPRYKIIEKRQSVAFWCNPISGHATLYWYQQILGQGPKLLIQFQNNGVVDDSQLPKDRFSAERLKGVDSTLKIQPAKLEDSAVYLCASSLAPGGPDTQYFGPGTRLTVL.

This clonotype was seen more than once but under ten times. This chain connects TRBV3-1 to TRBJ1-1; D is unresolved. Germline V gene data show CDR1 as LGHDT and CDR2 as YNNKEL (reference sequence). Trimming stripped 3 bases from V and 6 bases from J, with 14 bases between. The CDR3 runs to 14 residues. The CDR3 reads CASSQTPERSEAFF. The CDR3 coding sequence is TGTGCCAGCAGCCAGACCCCCGAGAGGTCTGAAGCTTTCTTT.

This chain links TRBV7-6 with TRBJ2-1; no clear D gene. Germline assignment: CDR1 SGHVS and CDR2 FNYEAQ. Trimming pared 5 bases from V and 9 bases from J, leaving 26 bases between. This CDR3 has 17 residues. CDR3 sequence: CASSLRQQYRTGSEQFF. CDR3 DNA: TGTGCCAGCAGCCTCAGGCAGCAGTACCGGACGGGTAGTGAGCAGTTCTTC. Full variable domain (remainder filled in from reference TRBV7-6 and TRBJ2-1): GAGVSQSPRYKVTKRGQDVALRCDPISGHVSLYWYRQALGQGPEFLTYFNYEAQQDKSGLPNDRFSAERPEGSISTLTIQRTEQRDSAMYRCASSLRQQYRTGSEQFFGPGTRLTVL.

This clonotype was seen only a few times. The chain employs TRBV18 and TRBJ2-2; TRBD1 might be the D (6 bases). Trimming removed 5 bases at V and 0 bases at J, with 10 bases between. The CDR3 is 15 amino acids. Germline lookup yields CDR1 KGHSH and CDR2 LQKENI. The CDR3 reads CASSFGQPNTGELFF. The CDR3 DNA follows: TGTGCCAGCTCATTTGGACAGCCGAACACCGGGGAGCTGTTTTTT.

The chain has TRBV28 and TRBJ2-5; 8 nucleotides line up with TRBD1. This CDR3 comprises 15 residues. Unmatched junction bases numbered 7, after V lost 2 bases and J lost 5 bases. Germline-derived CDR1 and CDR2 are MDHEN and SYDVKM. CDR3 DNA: TGTGCCAGCAGTTTAGTTGGGTCAGGGGGCGAGACCCAGTACTTC. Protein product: CASSLVGSGGETQYF.

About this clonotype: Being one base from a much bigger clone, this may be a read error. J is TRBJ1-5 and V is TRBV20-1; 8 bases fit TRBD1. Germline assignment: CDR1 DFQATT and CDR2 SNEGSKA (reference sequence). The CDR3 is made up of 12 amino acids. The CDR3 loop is CSSRQGQEPQHF. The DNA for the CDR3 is TGCAGTTCTAGACAGGGGCAGGAGCCCCAGCATTTT.

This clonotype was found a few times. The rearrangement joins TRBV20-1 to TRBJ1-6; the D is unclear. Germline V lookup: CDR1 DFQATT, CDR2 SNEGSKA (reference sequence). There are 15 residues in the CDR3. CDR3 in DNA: TGCAGCACCACCCCAGGAGGCTCCTATAATTCACCCCTCCACTTT. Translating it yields CSTTPGGSYNSPLHF.

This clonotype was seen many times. CDR3 nucleotide sequence: TGTGCCAACGAGAGCGGGGCTAGCGGGAGAACAGTTCTAGCCAAAAACATTCAGTACTTC. It codes for CANESGASGRTVLAKNIQYF. The gene calls are TRBV6-1 and TRBJ2-4; 10 positions agree with TRBD2. After removal of 10 bases from V and 0 bases from J, the junction contained 21 bases not matched to a gene. The CDR3 sequence is 20 residues long. The germline CDR1 and CDR2 sequences are MNHNS and SASEGT.

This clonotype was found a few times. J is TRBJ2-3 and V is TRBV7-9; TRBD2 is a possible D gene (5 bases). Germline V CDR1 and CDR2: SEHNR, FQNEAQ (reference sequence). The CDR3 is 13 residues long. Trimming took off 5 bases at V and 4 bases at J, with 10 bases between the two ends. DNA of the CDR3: TGTGCCAGCAGCCCTACTAGTGCAGATACGCAGTATTTT. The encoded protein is CASSPTSADTQYF.

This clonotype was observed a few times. CDR3 protein: CASSRGASADTQYF. The DNA for the CDR3 is TGTGCCAGCAGCCGTGGAGCTAGTGCAGATACGCAGTATTTT. The chain carries TRBV3-1 and TRBJ2-3; no clear D gene. V was trimmed by 4 bases and J by 4 bases, leaving 12 bases between them. Germline V gene data show CDR1 as LGHDT and CDR2 as YNNKEL (reference sequence). This CDR3 has 14 amino acids.

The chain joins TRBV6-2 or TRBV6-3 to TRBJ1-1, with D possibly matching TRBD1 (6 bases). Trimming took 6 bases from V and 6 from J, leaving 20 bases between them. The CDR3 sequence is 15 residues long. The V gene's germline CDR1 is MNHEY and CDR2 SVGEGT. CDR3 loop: CASRYLLLQGAEAFF. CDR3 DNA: TGTGCCAGCAGATACCTCCTTCTACAGGGCGCTGAAGCTTTCTTT.

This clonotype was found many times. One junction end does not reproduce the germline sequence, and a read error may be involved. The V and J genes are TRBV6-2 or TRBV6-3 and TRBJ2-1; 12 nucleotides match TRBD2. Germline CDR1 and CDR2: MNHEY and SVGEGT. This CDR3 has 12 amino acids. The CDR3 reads CASSFLAGGPLF. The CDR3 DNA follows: TGTGCCAGCAGTTTTCTAGCGGGAGGGCCTCTCTTC.

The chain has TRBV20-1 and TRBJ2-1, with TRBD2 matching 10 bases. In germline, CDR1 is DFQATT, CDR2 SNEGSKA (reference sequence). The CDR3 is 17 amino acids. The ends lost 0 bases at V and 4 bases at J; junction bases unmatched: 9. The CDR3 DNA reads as TGCAGTGCTAGAGATCTAGTCAATAGCGGGAGGTACAATGAGCAGTTCTTC. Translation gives CSARDLVNSGRYNEQFF.

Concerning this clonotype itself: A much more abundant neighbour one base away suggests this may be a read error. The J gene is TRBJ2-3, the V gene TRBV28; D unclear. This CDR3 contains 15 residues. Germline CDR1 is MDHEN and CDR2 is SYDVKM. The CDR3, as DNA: TGTGCCAGCAGTTTGGCGGAGTTAAGCACAGATACGCAGTTTTTT. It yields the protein CASSLAELSTDTQFF.

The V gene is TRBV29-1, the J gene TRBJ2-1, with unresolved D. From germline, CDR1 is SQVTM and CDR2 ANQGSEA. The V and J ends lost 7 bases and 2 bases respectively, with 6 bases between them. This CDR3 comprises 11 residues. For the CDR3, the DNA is TGCAGCGACCAGCCCTACAATGAGCAGTTCTTC. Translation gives CSDQPYNEQFF.

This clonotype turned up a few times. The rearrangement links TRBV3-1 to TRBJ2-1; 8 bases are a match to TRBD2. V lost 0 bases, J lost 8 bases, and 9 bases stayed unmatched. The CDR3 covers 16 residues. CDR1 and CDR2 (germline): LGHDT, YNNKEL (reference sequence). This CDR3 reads CASSQDQGTSGDEQFF. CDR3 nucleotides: TGTGCCAGCAGCCAAGATCAGGGGACTAGTGGCGATGAGCAGTTCTTC.

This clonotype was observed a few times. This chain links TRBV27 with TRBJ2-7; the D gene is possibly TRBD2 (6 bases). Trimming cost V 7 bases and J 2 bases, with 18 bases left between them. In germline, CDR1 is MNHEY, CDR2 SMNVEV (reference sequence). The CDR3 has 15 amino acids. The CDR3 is CASTVSRDSAYEQYF. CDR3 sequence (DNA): TGTGCCAGCACCGTATCCCGGGACTCTGCCTACGAGCAGTACTTC.

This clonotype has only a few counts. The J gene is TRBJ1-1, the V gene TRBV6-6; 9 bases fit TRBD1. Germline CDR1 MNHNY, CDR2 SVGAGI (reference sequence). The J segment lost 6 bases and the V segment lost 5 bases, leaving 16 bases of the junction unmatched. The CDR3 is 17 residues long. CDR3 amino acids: CASSKGGSGTGSAEAFF. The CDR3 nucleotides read TGTGCCAGCAGTAAAGGGGGGTCAGGGACAGGGTCGGCTGAAGCTTTCTTT.

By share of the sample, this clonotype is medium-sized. CDR3 coding DNA: TGTGCCAGCAGACCGAGGACTAGCGGGATTAATGAGCAGTTCTTC. Protein product: CASRPRTSGINEQFF. The J gene is TRBJ2-1, the V gene TRBV7-2; 12 bases align to TRBD2. This CDR3 has 15 amino acids. Germline CDR1 and CDR2: SGHTA and FQGNSA. Trimming at V came to 6 bases and at J to 7 bases, leaving 7 bases not matched to a gene. Combining the CDR3 with reference TRBV7-2 and TRBJ2-1 gives the whole variable domain GAGVSQSPSNKVTEKGKDVELRCDPISGHTALYWYRQSLGQGLEFLIYFQGNSAPDKSGLPSDRFSAERTGGSVSTLTIQRTQQEDSAVYLCASRPRTSGINEQFFGPGTRLTVL.

The CDR3 is CASSPRGARGTGELFF. Written as DNA, the CDR3 is TGTGCCAGCAGCCCCCGAGGGGCTAGGGGTACCGGGGAGCTGTTTTTT. The V call is TRBV28, the J call TRBJ2-2, with D perhaps being TRBD1 or TRBD2 (5 bases each). The CDR3 has 16 amino acids. Trimming shortened V by 6 bases and J by 5 bases, and 19 bases separated the two germline ends. CDR1 and CDR2 (germline): MDHEN, SYDVKM.

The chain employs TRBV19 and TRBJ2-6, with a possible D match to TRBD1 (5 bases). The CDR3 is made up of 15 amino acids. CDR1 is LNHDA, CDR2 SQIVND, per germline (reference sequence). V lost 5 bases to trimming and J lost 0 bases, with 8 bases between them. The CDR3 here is CASSVGLSGANVLTF. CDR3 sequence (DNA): TGTGCCAGTAGTGTGGGGCTCTCTGGGGCCAACGTCCTGACTTTC.

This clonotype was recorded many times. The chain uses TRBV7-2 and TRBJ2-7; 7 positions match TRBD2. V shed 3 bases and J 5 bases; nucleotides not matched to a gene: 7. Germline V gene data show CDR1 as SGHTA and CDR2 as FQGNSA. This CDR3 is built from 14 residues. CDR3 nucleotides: TGTGCCAGCAGCTTCCGTGACGGGAGGAACGAGCAGTACTTC. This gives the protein CASSFRDGRNEQYF.

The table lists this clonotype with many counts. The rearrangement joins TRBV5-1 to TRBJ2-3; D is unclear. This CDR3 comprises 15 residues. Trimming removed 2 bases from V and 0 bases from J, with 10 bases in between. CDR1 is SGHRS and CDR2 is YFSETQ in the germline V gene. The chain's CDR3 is CASSFKGSSTDTQYF. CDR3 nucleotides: TGCGCCAGCAGCTTCAAGGGATCTAGCACAGATACGCAGTATTTT. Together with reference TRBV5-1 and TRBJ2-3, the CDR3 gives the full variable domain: KAGVTQTPRYLIKTRGQQVTLSCSPISGHRSVSWYQQTPGQGLQFLFEYFSETQRNKGNFPGRFSGRQFSNSRSEMNVSTLELGDSALYLCASSFKGSSTDTQYFGPGTRLTVL.

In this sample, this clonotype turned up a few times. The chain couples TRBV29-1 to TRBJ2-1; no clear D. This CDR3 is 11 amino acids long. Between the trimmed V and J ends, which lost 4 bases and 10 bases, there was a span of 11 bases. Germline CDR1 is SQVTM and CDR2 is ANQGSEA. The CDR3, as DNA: TGCAGCGTTGGGAAACCCGGGGAGCAGTTCTTC. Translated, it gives CSVGKPGEQFF.

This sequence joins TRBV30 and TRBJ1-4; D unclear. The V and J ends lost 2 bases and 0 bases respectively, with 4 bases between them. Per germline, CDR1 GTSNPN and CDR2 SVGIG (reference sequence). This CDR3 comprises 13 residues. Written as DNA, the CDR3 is TGTGCCTGGAGTCGGCCAACTAATGAAAAACTGTTTTTT. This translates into CAWSRPTNEKLFF.

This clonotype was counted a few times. DNA for the CDR3: TGTGCCAGCAGTCACAGGGGGACGTATGGCTACACCTTC. The encoded protein is CASSHRGTYGYTF. V gene TRBV6-5 combines with J gene TRBJ1-2; 8 positions match TRBD1. Trimming took 5 bases from V and 5 from J; bases not matched to a gene: 4. From germline, CDR1 is MNHEY and CDR2 SVGAGI. This CDR3 region has 13 residues.

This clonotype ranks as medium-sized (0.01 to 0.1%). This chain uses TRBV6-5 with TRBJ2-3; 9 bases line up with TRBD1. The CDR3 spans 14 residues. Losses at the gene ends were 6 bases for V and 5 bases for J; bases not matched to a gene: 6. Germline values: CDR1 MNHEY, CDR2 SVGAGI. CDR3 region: CASSRTGEGDTQYF. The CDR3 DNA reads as TGTGCCAGCAGCCGGACAGGGGAGGGAGATACGCAGTATTTT.

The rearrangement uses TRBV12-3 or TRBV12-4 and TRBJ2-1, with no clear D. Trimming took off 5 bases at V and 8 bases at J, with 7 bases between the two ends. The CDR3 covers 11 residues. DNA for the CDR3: TGTGCCAGCAGTAGACGCCATGAGCAGTTCTTC. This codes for CASSRRHEQFF.